This entry concerns a single T cell receptor beta chain. Participants came from 20 to 25 US areas, aged about 18 to 89 years. Clinical history reported by participants formed the basis on which cohorts were assigned. Per the original methods: The assay estimated nucleated cells by amplifying reference gene primers. The method was immunoSEQ multiplex PCR; TCRdb's version includes in-frame clones alone and lacks a portion of them. V, J and clone size are those of that table, while D and trimming were read from the DNA. Among 350,000 to 550,000 clones listed, approximately 90% were seen once. The junction had 6 bases not matched to a gene; V was cut back by 3 bases and J by 4 bases. The CDR3 consists of 14 residues. Germline CDR1 is SGHRS and CDR2 is YFSETQ. The entry originates in a study of blood T cell repertoires in COVID-19. Study at large: In each case, the material was cDNA or gDNA derived from T cells, B-cell-depleted T cells, or PBMCs.

The V gene is TRBV5-1, the J gene TRBJ2-7; 8 positions agree with TRBD1. Source material: PBMCs or T cells enriched from blood (not recorded which). The receptor's source is a young woman with acute COVID-19. The CDR3 loop reads CASSSTGDVYEQYF. The CDR3 coding sequence is TGCGCCAGCAGCTCGACAGGGGACGTTTACGAGCAGTACTTC. The full variable domain, in which reference TRBV5-1 and TRBJ2-7 provide the parts outside the CDR3, is KAGVTQTPRYLIKTRGQQVTLSCSPISGHRSVSWYQQTPGQGLQFLFEYFSETQRNKGNFPGRFSGRQFSNSRSEMNVSTLELGDSALYLCASSSTGDVYEQYFGPGTRLTVT.